This T cell receptor (beta chain) was observed in a study of shared clonotypes between healthy human individuals. Original analysis: ImmunoSEQ junction-only sequences lacked quality scores, so their filtering differed. The table came from immunoSEQ multiplex PCR; TCRdb's copy has only in-frame clones and leaves some out. V and J calls and clone size are those listed in that table; D and trimming were worked out from the DNA. This table holds hundreds of thousands of clones, 74% found once. The CDR3 length is 15 residues. Germline V gene data show CDR1 as SNHLY and CDR2 as FYNNEI. Trimming at V came to 6 bases and at J to 4 bases, leaving 8 bases not matched to a gene.

This clonotype was obtained from a woman aged 25 to 45 in good health. Sequences were obtained from memory CD4+ T cells sorted from blood. Subset specified: CD45RA-negative fraction. The J gene is TRBJ2-5, the V gene TRBV2, with TRBD2 matching over 10 bases. CDR3 sequence: CASRSTSGTGETQYF. The CDR3 DNA sequence: TGTGCCAGCAGATCCACTAGCGGGACGGGAGAGACCCAGTACTTC.